These T cell receptor beta chains were read from a single sample in a study of spatial heterogeneity in lung cancer. TCRdb re-derived calls from the 5' RACE reads in MiXCR, one entry per CDR3 protein. The sample holds 20,000 to 30,000 distinct CDR3 sequences; 8.8% are singletons and the top ten take around 7.3%. The sample in question was lung tumor tissue, obtained at surgery. These receptors all come from a male donor with early-stage non-small cell lung cancer. Each CDR3 is given with its conserved first and last residue. Fields, in order: CDR3 DNA, CDR3 protein, J gene, D gene, V gene, clone size. The D gene is left open where the match is weak. A clone size is listed for some rows: how often the clone was seen (once, few, many), or a class if it is expanded.

TGTGCCAGCAGCAACAGGGGCGGTAGCACAGATACGCAGTATTTT | CASSNRGGSTDTQYF | TRBJ2-3 | TRBD1 | TRBV3-1 | many
TGCGCCAGCAGTGATTCAGTCTATGGCTACACCTTC | CASSDSVYGYTF | TRBJ1-2 | NA | TRBV10-2 | many
TGCAGTGCCTCCACCAGGCGGGGGATAACAGATACGCAGTATTTT | CSASTRRGITDTQYF | TRBJ2-3 | TRBD2 | TRBV20-1 | few
TGTGCCAGCAGGACGGAGGCGGGAGGTCGGGATGAGCAGTTCTTC | CASRTEAGGRDEQFF | TRBJ2-1 | TRBD2 | TRBV7-2 | many
TGTGCCAGCAGTTACTCGGTTCCGACAGAGAATGTGAACACTGAAGCTTTCTTT | CASSYSVPTENVNTEAFF | TRBJ1-1 | NA | TRBV6-2/TRBV6-3 | many
TGTGCCAGCAGCGCGGAGAGGGAGCAGTTCTTC | CASSAEREQFF | TRBJ2-1 | NA | TRBV9 | medium-sized
TGTGCCAGCAGTATGCGGGGGGACAGGGGAGAAAAACTGTTTTTT | CASSMRGDRGEKLFF | TRBJ1-4 | TRBD1 | TRBV6-1 | many
TGTGCTAGCAGCTCCAGCACTAGCGGGCAAGAGACCCAGTACTTC | CASSSSTSGQETQYF | TRBJ2-5 | TRBD2 | TRBV7-7 | NA
TGTGCCAGCAGCTTGGCTGCAGGCGTATCGGCCCAGTACTTC | CASSLAAGVSAQYF | TRBJ2-5 | NA | TRBV5-8 | NA
TGTGCCAGCAGCTTAGAACAGGGGGTCCACGAGCAGTACTTC | CASSLEQGVHEQYF | TRBJ2-7 | TRBD1 | TRBV7-6 | many
TGTGCCAGCTCACCGGGACTCTCCTACAATGAGCAGTTCTTC | CASSPGLSYNEQFF | TRBJ2-1 | NA | TRBV18 | NA
TGCGCCAGCAGCCCCGGCAAGGACTCCTACGAGCAGTACTTC | CASSPGKDSYEQYF | TRBJ2-7 | NA | TRBV4-1 | NA
TGTGCCAGCAGTACTATAGGAGAACTAAAGCAGTTCTTC | CASSTIGELKQFF | TRBJ2-1 | NA | TRBV7-8 | NA
TGTGCCAGCAGTTTACAGGGCGCCGGGGAGCTGTTTTTT | CASSLQGAGELFF | TRBJ2-2 | NA | TRBV12-3/TRBV12-4 | NA
TGTGCCAGCAGTTACAGGGGTGAGCAGTTCTTC | CASSYRGEQFF | TRBJ2-1 | NA | TRBV6-5 | many
TGTGCCAGCAGCGATACGGGACACAATCAGCCCCAGCATTTT | CASSDTGHNQPQHF | TRBJ1-5 | NA | TRBV7-9 | many
TGTGCCAGCAGCTTACACGGAGCGAATTCACCCCTCCACTTT | CASSLHGANSPLHF | TRBJ1-6 | NA | TRBV7-9 | many
TGCGCCAGCACCTATCTTGAGGACGGAAATTCACCCCTCCACTTT | CASTYLEDGNSPLHF | TRBJ1-6 | NA | TRBV23-1 | many
TGTGCCAGCAGCTTGTATTTCTTGGGGGGCGCTGGGGCCAACGTCCTGACTTTC | CASSLYFLGGAGANVLTF | TRBJ2-6 | NA | TRBV7-2 | many
TGCGCCAGCAGCTTGTGGGGGCAGCAAGAGACCCAGTACTTC | CASSLWGQQETQYF | TRBJ2-5 | NA | TRBV5-1 | many
TGTGCCAGCAGCCAAGGCCGGGACAGATTTACTGAAGCTTTCTTT | CASSQGRDRFTEAFF | TRBJ1-1 | TRBD1 | TRBV4-2 | few
TGTGCCAGCAGCTTTAGCGGGGGGGCTGGAGGGTTCTTC | CASSFSGGAGGFF | TRBJ2-1 | TRBD2 | TRBV7-2 | many
TGTGCCAGCTCACCACCGAGCAGGGGGGCCTACGAGCAGTACTTC | CASSPPSRGAYEQYF | TRBJ2-7 | NA | TRBV18 | many
TGTGCCAGTATGGATAGCTCTGGGGCCAACGTCCTGACTTTC | CASMDSSGANVLTF | TRBJ2-6 | NA | TRBV6-5 | few
TGCGCCAGCAGCTTGGTACCCCAGGGTAATAATTCACCCCTCCACTTT | CASSLVPQGNNSPLHF | TRBJ1-6 | NA | TRBV5-1 | NA
TGCGCCAGCAGCTTGGATCAGGATGGCAATTCACCCCTCCACTTT | CASSLDQDGNSPLHF | TRBJ1-6 | NA | TRBV5-1 | NA
TGCGCCAGCAGCCGTCTAGCGGCCTCCTACAATGAGCAGTTCTTC | CASSRLAASYNEQFF | TRBJ2-1 | TRBD2 | TRBV4-1 | NA
TGTGCCAGCAGCTTAACACGGGGGGCCTACAATGAGCAGTTCTTC | CASSLTRGAYNEQFF | TRBJ2-1 | TRBD2 | TRBV7-2 | NA
TGCGCCAGCAGGGACACGGGACAGGGGTTTGACACTGAAGCTTTCTTT | CASRDTGQGFDTEAFF | TRBJ1-1 | TRBD1 | TRBV5-1 | many
TGTGCCAGCAGGAATACCGGGACAGGGCGTCAGCCCCAGCATTTT | CASRNTGTGRQPQHF | TRBJ1-5 | TRBD1 | TRBV6-2/TRBV6-3 | few
TGCGCCAGCAACCTTGGAACAACAACTAATGAAAAACTGTTTTTT | CASNLGTTTNEKLFF | TRBJ1-4 | NA | TRBV5-1 | once
TGTGCCAGCAGCTTAGGCCCCGTGAGCGGGGTATCCTACAATGAGCAGTTCTTC | CASSLGPVSGVSYNEQFF | TRBJ2-1 | TRBD2 | TRBV11-3 | NA
TGTGCCAGCACCGCCGGGCGGGACGTCGGGAGGGATACGCAGTATTTT | CASTAGRDVGRDTQYF | TRBJ2-3 | TRBD2 | TRBV27 | NA
TGTGCCAGCCTTCGCGGGGATAACTATGGCTACACCTTC | CASLRGDNYGYTF | TRBJ1-2 | NA | TRBV28 | many
TGTGCCAGCAGCCAGGACCTTGGGAATCAGCCCCAGCATTTT | CASSQDLGNQPQHF | TRBJ1-5 | NA | TRBV7-6 | few
TGTGCCAGCAGTTACCTCTGGACTGGTGAGCAGTACTTC | CASSYLWTGEQYF | TRBJ2-7 | NA | TRBV6-2/TRBV6-3 | NA
TGCGCCAGCAGCTTTTTATCCTCATATGGCAGCTACAATGAGCAGTTCTTC | CASSFLSSYGSYNEQFF | TRBJ2-1 | NA | TRBV5-1 | many
TGTGCCAGCAGGGCCGGAGGGTACACTGAAGCTTTCTTT | CASRAGGYTEAFF | TRBJ1-1 | NA | TRBV7-2 | NA
TGTGCCAGCTCACCGCGCCAATCCGGGACAGCTCTCTACGAGCAGTACTTC | CASSPRQSGTALYEQYF | TRBJ2-7 | TRBD1 | TRBV18 | many
TGCGCCAGCAGCCCCCTACGTGACAGGAATCAGCCCCAGCATTTT | CASSPLRDRNQPQHF | TRBJ1-5 | NA | TRBV4-1 | many
TGTGCCAGCGGAAAGGACAGGTACTACAATGAGCAGTTCTTC | CASGKDRYYNEQFF | TRBJ2-1 | TRBD1 | TRBV6-5 | many
TGCAGCGTTGGCCGCGGGACAGGGACCACAGATACGCAGTATTTT | CSVGRGTGTTDTQYF | TRBJ2-3 | TRBD1 | TRBV29-1 | many
TGTGCCAGCAGTCACCCCAACCGGGGCCACTATGGCTACACCTTC | CASSHPNRGHYGYTF | TRBJ1-2 | NA | TRBV28 | medium-sized
TGTGCCAGCAGTTTAAATCAGGGCCGGGAAAAACTGTTTTTT | CASSLNQGREKLFF | TRBJ1-4 | NA | TRBV28 | NA
TGTGCCAGCACCCGGGGACAAACCTACGAGCAGTACTTC | CASTRGQTYEQYF | TRBJ2-7 | NA | TRBV3-1 | NA
TGCGCCAGCAGCTTGCCAGCTACAGCGAACACCGGGGAGCTGTTTTTT | CASSLPATANTGELFF | TRBJ2-2 | NA | TRBV5-1 | many
TGTGCCAGCAGTTACCCGGGACAGGGGAGCCGCGAGCAGTACTTC | CASSYPGQGSREQYF | TRBJ2-7 | TRBD1 | TRBV6-2/TRBV6-3 | many
TGCAGCGTTGCGGCGGGAGCTAACTATGGCTACACCTTC | CSVAAGANYGYTF | TRBJ1-2 | NA | TRBV29-1 | NA
TGTGCCAGTAGTGTCCGACAGGGAGAAACAGATACGCAGTATTTT | CASSVRQGETDTQYF | TRBJ2-3 | TRBD1 | TRBV19 | few
TGTGCCAGCAGCCAGGCCCTAGCGGGGACCTACGAGCAGTACTTC | CASSQALAGTYEQYF | TRBJ2-7 | TRBD2 | TRBV3-1 | NA
TGTGCCAGCAGTCCCCGGGTAGTTGAAACGATGGGTGGTGAGCAGTTCTTC | CASSPRVVETMGGEQFF | TRBJ2-1 | NA | TRBV6-5 | few
TGTGCCAGCAGCATTGCGTCGTCCGGCTCCTACGAGCAGTACTTC | CASSIASSGSYEQYF | TRBJ2-7 | NA | TRBV7-9 | many